The sequence of this TCR beta chain was determined in a study of shared clonotypes between healthy human individuals (dated by TCRdb to about 2020). In the study overall: A couple of women and a few men aged 18 to 49 years were included in the cohort. For each donor, three plates each were used for CD4 naive and CD4 memory, two plates were used for CD8 naive, and one plate was used for CD8 memory. The study deeply sequenced blood TCR repertoires of about 5 healthy adults to estimate repertoire size and the extent of clonotype sharing between individuals. Leukapheresis yielded between about 0.9 and 9.5 billion PBMCs per donor. Different laboratories and diverse techniques were used to prepare libraries and sequence TCR repertoires, to increase sequencing depth and limit assay-specific biases. Study-level results and caveats: Compared with non-shared clonotypes, clonotypes shared by all four sorted-subset donors had higher generation probabilities. Estimated clonotype richness was generally larger for naive than for memory subsets. Only blood was sampled, and tissue TCR repertoires likely differ from those in blood. Pairwise subsampling indicated that sequencing depth was expected to affect the degree of clonotype sharing among donors. Because the study included only a small number of donors, the genetic and exposure-history diversity represented was limited. Across several donors, approximately 5% of naive CD4, more than 3% of naive CD8, 2% to 2.5% of memory CD4, and 0.4% of memory CD8 clonotypes were shared. Even with the large sequencing depth, rarefaction of the sorted-subset datasets indicated that sequencing was incomplete.

CDR1 and CDR2 were assigned from the germline V gene as MDHEN and SYDVKM. Trimming accounts for 6 bases at V and 2 bases at J, while the number of junction bases matched to no gene is 7. Taken from cysteine to phenylalanine, the CDR3 has 14 residues. The DNA shown is the 42-base CDR3, in frame from base 1. The donors were healthy, HIV-negative adults with no recently reported acute infections or vaccinations. Every donor was a Caucasian adult residing in Nashville, Tennessee, USA. CD4+ T cells were enriched by magnetic negative selection, after which naive cells were positively selected on CD45RA and the negative fraction was taken as the memory subset. Blood was collected by leukapheresis, and PBMCs were isolated by Ficoll-Histopaque density gradient centrifugation and then cryopreserved in liquid nitrogen vapor phase. Analytical flow cytometry was used to check the purity and quantity of every magnetically sorted T cell population. Each sorted fraction had its genomic DNA isolated and then quantified by UV absorbance on a Nanodrop 2000c.

Notes on this clone: What antigen it recognizes has not been identified. Base-call qualities are not available, and no considerably larger clone is one nucleotide away.

TCR CDR3 regions were amplified from genomic DNA by multiplex PCR using the deep immunoSEQ assay. For each cell subset, the extracted genomic DNA was distributed evenly across all wells of several immunoSEQ 96-well plates, and each plate served as one replicate. For sorted subsets, each replicate PCR was loaded with roughly 200 ng genomic DNA, equivalent to 32,000 or so T cell genomes. Purified libraries were quantified with a Qubit 3.0 fluorometer, sized on a Bioanalyzer 2100, and re-quantified with the KAPA Library Quantification kit. Every immunoSEQ 96-well plate was sequenced on a dedicated single-read 150-cycle Illumina NextSeq 550 flow cell. Concerning the study's data processing: Because the immunoSEQ output held only junctional sequences and lacked quality scores, the filtering could not match the filtering applied to full-length reads. To assign V/J genes and CDR3, sequences were annotated against IMGT germline references using PyIR, a Python wrapper for IgBLAST v1.9. Reads were removed for weak V/J assignments (E-value above 1e-6), missing CDR3, stop codons, out-of-frame junctions, or ambiguous translated residues. V3J clonotypes were defined as sequences sharing an identical inferred V gene, J gene, and CDR3 amino acid sequence. To compute the percentage overlap between repertoires, the number of shared unique clonotypes was divided by the size of the smaller repertoire. RTK rarefaction, the Chao1 estimator, and Recon v2.1 estimates of unobserved clonotypes were used to assess repertoire richness. Generation probabilities for all TCRbeta clonotypes obtained by the gDNA method from several donors were computed using OLGA. The source is immuneACCESS, and TCRdb retained only in-frame sequences with V and J called. Part of the clones is not carried over; for the studies checked, unresolved V genes explain less than half of this, and the remainder is unexplained. V and J calls plus clone size are reproduced from that table; the DNA served to infer D and trimming. This sample is represented by about 2,500,000 clones; 85% to 95% of them were singletons. The ten biggest clones cover around 0.14% of the sample.

In this chain, TRBV28 is recombined with TRBJ2-7; 7 central bases correspond to TRBD2. Input material: naive CD4+ T cells sorted from blood. Reading the label with the study, this specimen's cell subset or site is: CD45RA+ positively selected. This receptor was identified in a man aged 18-30 years in good health. The DNA sequence is as follows: TGTGCCAGCAGGGGGGGGACGGGGACCTACGAGCAGTACTTC. The translation is CASRGGTGTYEQYF.